These 18 T cell receptor beta chains were all obtained from the same sample, sequenced in a study of read filtering for tumor transcriptome and immune sequencing. The library was built from about 0.4 ug RNA with molecular barcoded adaptors for alpha/delta and beta/gamma chains. A single record per CDR3 protein comes from TCRdb applying MiXCR to the reads. The sample includes 100,000 to 150,000 distinct CDR3 sequences, 13% of them seen just once. Sequencing input: a population of CD138-negative cells sorted from bone marrow. Receptors originate from a donor at least 40 years old with multiple myeloma.

This clonotype was observed at least ten times. V is TRBV19 and J is TRBJ1-5; 8 positions match TRBD1. This CDR3 contains 13 residues. In germline, CDR1 is LNHDA, CDR2 SQIVND (reference sequence). The J segment lost 5 bases and the V segment lost 6 bases, leaving 3 bases of the junction unmatched. The CDR3 DNA reads as TGTGCCAGTAGAACAGGGGGGTATCAGCCCCAGCATTTT. Translation: CASRTGGYQPQHF.

Remarks on this clonotype: This may arise from a read error, as a much more abundant clone is one base away. The J gene is TRBJ2-7, the V gene TRBV27; TRBD1 might be the D (5 bases). In germline, CDR1 is MNHEY, CDR2 SMNVEV (reference sequence). V lost 5 bases to trimming and J lost 5 bases, with 19 bases between them. This CDR3 has 15 amino acids. CDR3 sequence: CASSTRASRADEQYF. The DNA for the CDR3 is TGTGCCAGCAGTACCAGGGCATCTAGGGCCGACGAGCAGTACTTC.

This clonotype was detected ten times or more. The V call is TRBV24-1, the J call TRBJ2-1, with D perhaps assigned TRBD1 or TRBD2 (5 bases each). There are 15 residues in the CDR3. Trimming removed 7 bases from V and 6 bases from J, with 18 bases in between. Germline CDR1 and CDR2: KGHDR and SFDVKD. The CDR3 DNA follows: TGTGCCACCAGCGAACCGGGACCTACGGCCAATGAGCAGTTCTTC. This codes for CATSEPGPTANEQFF.

At least ten counts were recorded for this clonotype. This chain joins TRBV20-1 and TRBJ2-7, with 10 positions matching TRBD2. Germline CDR1 and CDR2: DFQATT and SNEGSKA (reference sequence). This CDR3 region has 14 residues. The J segment lost 3 bases and the V segment lost 5 bases, leaving 7 bases of the junction unmatched. CDR3 region: CSAPAPSGSYEQYF. The CDR3 DNA is TGCAGTGCTCCGGCCCCTAGCGGGAGCTACGAGCAGTACTTC.

As for this clonotype: This sequence may be a read error, since a much larger clone differs from it by one base. CDR3 sequence reads: CASSLTGGSAEAFF. As DNA, the CDR3 is TGTGCCAGCAGCTTGACAGGGGGGAGCGCTGAAGCTTTCTTT. V usage is TRBV7-3 and J usage is TRBJ1-1; 9 nucleotides align to TRBD1. The CDR3 loop spans 14 amino acids. The V and J ends lost 3 bases and 6 bases, in that order; junction bases with no gene match: 5. CDR1 and CDR2 (germline): SGHTA, FQGTGA.

This clonotype was counted at least ten times. The V call is TRBV10-3, the J call TRBJ1-5, with 10 bases fitting TRBD1. Germline lookup yields CDR1 ENHRY and CDR2 SYGVKD. The CDR3 spans 17 residues. The V segment lost 4 bases and the J segment 1 base; nucleotides outside the gene matches: 7. Written as DNA, the CDR3 is TGTGCCATCAGTGCCGGGACAGGGGAGGTCAGCAATCAGCCCCAGCATTTT. It specifies CAISAGTGEVSNQPQHF.

This clonotype was seen at least ten times. The chain combines TRBV6-5 with TRBJ1-5, with D unresolved. Trimming pared 0 bases from V and 1 base from J, leaving 10 bases between. CDR1 and CDR2 from the germline V gene are MNHEY and SVGAGI. The CDR3 runs 16 residues. The CDR3, as DNA: TGTGCCAGCAGTTACTCCAGCAGAACGAGCAATCAGCCCCAGCATTTT. It is translated as CASSYSSRTSNQPQHF.

With regard to this clonotype: A much larger clone differs by one base, so this may be a read error. The rearrangement links TRBV7-9 to TRBJ2-7; D remains ambiguous. Trimming left V 2 bases short and J 9 bases short, with 26 bases between. Germline V gene sequence: CDR1 SEHNR, CDR2 FQNEAQ (reference sequence). This CDR3 comprises 17 residues. CDR3 residues: CASSLSTLGYAHYWQYF. The CDR3 bases are TGTGCCAGCAGCTTATCTACCTTAGGGTATGCCCATTACTGGCAGTACTTC.

Points on this clonotype: It is likely a read error, because the conserved phenylalanine at the end of the CDR3 is missing. The CDR3 loop reads CASSLFGDYEQYL. The CDR3 DNA follows: TGTGCCAGCAGCTTATTCGGAGACTACGAGCAGTACCTC. The chain carries TRBV7-2 and TRBJ2-7; no firm D call. The CDR3 extends over 13 amino acids. CDR1 SGHTA and CDR2 FQGNSA come from the germline V gene. Trimming removed 2 bases at V and 3 bases at J, with 8 bases between.

Only a few counts were recorded for this clonotype. The chain uses TRBV10-3 and TRBJ2-2; D is possibly TRBD2 (5 bases). The CDR3 loop spans 15 amino acids. The germline gives CDR1 ENHRY, CDR2 SYGVKD. V gave up 7 bases and J gave up 6 bases, with 18 bases separating them. CDR3 sequence: CAITPGGQEAGELFF. The CDR3 nucleotides read TGTGCCATCACCCCAGGAGGTCAGGAGGCCGGGGAGCTGTTTTTT.

There are a few counts of this clonotype. The rearrangement uses TRBV20-1 and TRBJ2-2; 9 bases match TRBD2. The ends lost 4 bases at V and 1 base at J; junction bases unmatched: 1. Germline V gives CDR1 DFQATT, CDR2 SNEGSKA (reference sequence). The CDR3 sequence is 14 residues long. The CDR3 nucleotides are TGCAGTGCTATGACTAGCGGGAACACCGGGGAGCTGTTTTTT. Protein sequence: CSAMTSGNTGELFF.

The gene calls are TRBV20-1 and TRBJ2-5, with a possible D match to TRBD2 (6 bases). V shed 5 bases and J shed 1 base, with 8 bases lying between them. CDR3 length: 12 residues. Germline V CDR1 and CDR2: DFQATT, SNEGSKA (reference sequence). CDR3 sequence: CSARGLQETQYF. Here the CDR3 DNA reads TGCAGTGCTCGGGGACTCCAAGAGACCCAGTACTTC.

About this clonotype: In this CDR3 the conserved last residue, phenylalanine or tryptophan, is missing, so a read error is likely. This rearrangement joins TRBV6-2 or TRBV6-3 to TRBJ1-1, with a tentative D call TRBD1 (6 bases). The CDR3 totals 14 residues. Trimming stripped 6 bases from V and 6 bases from J, with 17 bases between. Germline-derived CDR1 and CDR2 are MNHEY and SVGEGT. This CDR3 is CASSTLDSYAEAFY. CDR3 nucleotides: TGTGCCAGCAGCACCTTGGACAGTTACGCTGAAGCTTTCTAT.

The chain is built from TRBV29-1 and TRBJ1-1; TRBD1 aligns across 7 bases. Germline V gene data show CDR1 as SQVTM and CDR2 as ANQGSEA. CDR3 length: 11 amino acids. The V segment lost 7 bases and the J segment 5 bases; nucleotides outside the gene matches: 4. The CDR3 here is CSAWDRTEAFF. The CDR3 coding sequence is TGCAGCGCCTGGGACAGAACTGAAGCTTTCTTT.

Many counts were recorded for this clonotype. This chain joins TRBV7-2 and TRBJ2-7; tentatively, D is TRBD2 (5 bases). There are 16 residues in the CDR3. Between the trimmed V and J ends, which lost 1 base and 0 bases, there was a span of 13 bases. Germline lookup yields CDR1 SGHTA and CDR2 FQGNSA. For the CDR3, the DNA is TGTGCCAGCAGCTTAGGGCCGACGGGGTCCTCCTACGAGCAGTACTTC. Encoded protein: CASSLGPTGSSYEQYF.

The J gene is TRBJ1-2, the V gene TRBV2, with D uncertain. Trimming stripped 4 bases from V and 5 bases from J, with 8 bases between. Germline assignment: CDR1 SNHLY and CDR2 FYNNEI. The CDR3 covers 12 residues. The CDR3 protein is CASSGRGYGYTF. The CDR3 coding sequence is TGTGCCAGCAGTGGACGTGGATATGGCTACACCTTC.

Regarding this clonotype: Lacking the conserved final phenylalanine or tryptophan, this CDR3 likely reflects a read error. The DNA is left out, because the CDR3 cannot be placed on it with certainty; the CDR3 is given as TCRdb lists it. This chain connects TRBV7-2 to TRBJ2-1; the D call of TRBD2 is as the table states it, not checked on the DNA. The germline CDR1 and CDR2 sequences are SGHTA and FQGNSA. The length of the CDR3 is 21 amino acids, counting both ends. CDR3 loop: CASSLDYSGSWVDESHNEQLY.

This clonotype has ten or more counts. This chain uses TRBV7-9 with TRBJ1-5, with unresolved D. Germline V gene data show CDR1 as SEHNR and CDR2 as FQNEAQ (reference sequence). The CDR3 covers 15 residues. Trimming cost V 5 bases and J 6 bases, with 17 bases left between them. CDR3 sequence reads: CASSHGEALGQPQHF. CDR3 sequence (DNA): TGTGCCAGCAGCCACGGTGAGGCCCTTGGTCAGCCCCAGCATTTT. The full variable domain, rest sourced from reference TRBV7-9 and TRBJ1-5, is DTGVSQNPRHKITKRGQNVTFRCDPISEHNRLYWYRQTLGQGPEFLTYFQNEAQLEKSRLLSDRFSAERPKGSFSTLEIQRTEQGDSAMYLCASSHGEALGQPQHFGDGTRLSIL.